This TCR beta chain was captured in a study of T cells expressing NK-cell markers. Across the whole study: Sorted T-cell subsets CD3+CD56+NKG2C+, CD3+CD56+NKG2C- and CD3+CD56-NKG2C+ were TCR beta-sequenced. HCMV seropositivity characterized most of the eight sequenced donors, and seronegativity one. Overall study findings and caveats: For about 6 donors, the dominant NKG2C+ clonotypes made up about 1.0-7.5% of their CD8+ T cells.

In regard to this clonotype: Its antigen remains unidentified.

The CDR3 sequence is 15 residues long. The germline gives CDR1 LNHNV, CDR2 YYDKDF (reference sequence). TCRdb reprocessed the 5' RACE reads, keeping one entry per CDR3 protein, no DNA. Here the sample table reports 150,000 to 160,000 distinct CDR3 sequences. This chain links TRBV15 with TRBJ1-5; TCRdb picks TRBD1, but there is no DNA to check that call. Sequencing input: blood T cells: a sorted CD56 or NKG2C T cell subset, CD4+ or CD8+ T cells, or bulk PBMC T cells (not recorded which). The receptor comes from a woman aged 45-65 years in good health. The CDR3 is CATSKGQGVDQPQHF.